These 29 T cell receptor beta chains were sequenced from one sample in a study of cytomegalovirus exposure and HLA in healthy donors. The PCR made use of 60 Vbeta and 13 Jbeta primers. The protocol was immunoSEQ multiplex PCR, while the TCRdb copy is restricted to in-frame clones and leaves out a portion. Counted here are about 77,000 clones, over 60% occurring once; the ten biggest clones make up 3.5% to 5.5%. Sequencing input: PBMCs. The origin of the receptors is a man between 35 and 55 years old in good health and CMV-seronegative.

The chain carries TRBV5-3 and TRBJ2-7, with 8 bases matching TRBD2. Being an ORF, TRBV5-3 has a function that is uncertain. CDR3 size: 15 residues. V was pared by 1 base and J by 0 bases, with 3 bases of the junction left unmatched. The CDR3 sequence is CARSLSLADSYEQYF. DNA of the CDR3: TGTGCCAGAAGCTTGTCACTAGCGGACTCCTACGAGCAGTACTTC.

The V gene is TRBV6-4, the J gene TRBJ2-6; TRBD1 might be the D (5 bases). The germline V gene encodes CDR1 MRHNA and CDR2 SNTAGT. The length of the CDR3 is 14 residues. Trimming took off 5 bases at V and 2 bases at J, with 7 bases between the two ends. The CDR3 DNA follows: TGTGCCAGCAGTCCAGGGCCTGGGGCCAACGTCCTGACTTTC. It codes for CASSPGPGANVLTF.

The CDR3 region is CASSLSQISTVEKLFF. CDR3 nucleotide sequence: TGTGCCAGCTCCCTATCACAGATTTCAACGGTTGAAAAACTGTTTTTT. The chain uses TRBV18 and TRBJ1-4, with D hard to call. Trimming took 6 bases from V and 7 from J, leaving 21 bases between them. The CDR3 contains 16 residues. The V gene's germline CDR1 is KGHSH and CDR2 LQKENI.

The V and J genes are TRBV29-1 and TRBJ2-1, with D possibly being TRBD1 (6 bases). V was shortened by 3 bases and J by 4 bases, with 22 bases between the two germline ends. Looked up from germline, CDR1 is SQVTM and CDR2 is ANQGSEA. This CDR3 is 17 amino acids long. In DNA form, the CDR3 reads TGCAGCGTTGAGATAGTTGGGGGCCCCTTCCTATACAATGAGCAGTTCTTC. It translates to CSVEIVGGPFLYNEQFF.

The rearrangement links TRBV5-6 to TRBJ2-7; D is undetermined. The germline gives CDR1 SGHDT, CDR2 YYEEEE. The germline V and J ends were trimmed by 2 bases and 7 bases, with 10 bases remaining between them. The CDR3 totals 12 residues. For the CDR3, the DNA is TGTGCCAGCAGCTTCCGGTCTAGGGAGCAGTACTTC. Translating it yields CASSFRSREQYF.

This chain connects TRBV27 to TRBJ2-7; weak D call: TRBD2 (6 bases). The V gene's germline CDR1 is MNHEY and CDR2 SMNVEV (reference sequence). The CDR3 is 13 residues long. V was clipped by 2 bases and J by 6 bases, with 11 bases between them. The CDR3 loop is CASSLKTGVEQYF. The CDR3 bases are TGTGCCAGCAGTTTAAAAACGGGGGTCGAGCAGTACTTC.

This rearrangement joins TRBV28 to TRBJ1-1, with a tentative D call TRBD1 (5 bases). CDR3 size: 15 residues. Germline V gene sequence: CDR1 MDHEN, CDR2 SYDVKM. Trimming took off 5 bases at V and 0 bases at J, with 13 bases between the two ends. This CDR3 reads CASSRSGWMNTEAFF. The CDR3 DNA reads as TGTGCCAGCAGTAGGTCAGGGTGGATGAACACTGAAGCTTTCTTT.

The chain joins TRBV7-2 to TRBJ2-2, with 7 bases fitting TRBD2. The CDR3 spans 15 residues. Germline CDR1 is SGHTA and CDR2 is FQGNSA. Trimming took 1 base from V and 5 from J; bases not matched to a gene: 4. Here the CDR3 DNA reads TGTGCCAGCAGCTTAGAAGCGGGACCAACCGGGGAGCTGTTTTTT. Translating gives CASSLEAGPTGELFF.

This clone was recorded once. The chain is built from TRBV5-4 and TRBJ1-5; 8 bases match TRBD1. Trimming cost V 2 bases and J 3 bases; bases outside gene matches: 7. This CDR3 is 16 amino acids long. Germline V gene sequence: CDR1 SGHNT, CDR2 YYREEE (reference sequence). CDR3 nucleotides: TGTGCCAGCAGCTTCGTCCGGACAGGGCACAATCAGCCCCAGCATTTT. Translation: CASSFVRTGHNQPQHF. The variable domain in full, with the rest retrieved from reference TRBV5-4 and TRBJ1-5, is ETGVTQSPTHLIKTRGQQVTLRCSSQSGHNTVSWYQQALGQGPQFIFQYYREEENGRGNFPPRFSGLQFPNYSSELNVNALELDDSALYLCASSFVRTGHNQPQHFGDGTRLSIL.

Written as DNA, the CDR3 is TGTGCCAGCAGCGTAGCTGTTCTAGTTGGTAGGAATGAGCAGTTCTTC. Protein: CASSVAVLVGRNEQFF. The rearrangement joins TRBV9 to TRBJ2-1; D gene ambiguous. Trimming removed 0 bases at V and 7 bases at J, with 17 bases between. Germline V gene sequence: CDR1 SGDLS, CDR2 YYNGEE. The CDR3 spans 16 residues.

This clone showed up just a few times. The chain employs TRBV9 and TRBJ1-1; D gene unclear. Germline V gene sequence: CDR1 SGDLS, CDR2 YYNGEE. Trimming took off 4 bases at V and 1 base at J, with 11 bases between the two ends. This CDR3 has 14 residues. The CDR3 protein is CASSPSTPNTEAFF. CDR3 sequence (DNA): TGTGCCAGCAGCCCATCGACTCCGAACACTGAAGCTTTCTTT.

With regard to this clone: The identical CDR3 is also encoded by other nucleotide sequences in the sample. V and J are TRBV19 and TRBJ1-1, with a tentative D call TRBD1 (6 bases). V was cut by 8 bases and J by 8 bases, with 12 bases left in between. This CDR3 contains 11 residues. Per the germline V gene, CDR1 is LNHDA and CDR2 is SQIVND (reference sequence). The CDR3 reads CASRVTGEAFF. As DNA, the CDR3 is TGTGCCAGTCGCGTCACAGGGGAAGCTTTCTTT.

This chain links TRBV19 with TRBJ1-5; D may be TRBD1 (5 bases). The V and J ends lost 3 bases and 4 bases respectively, with 10 bases between them. The length of the CDR3 is 14 residues. Germline loops: CDR1 LNHDA, CDR2 SQIVND (reference sequence). This CDR3 reads CASSMWGGNQPQHF. CDR3 nucleotide sequence: TGTGCCAGTAGTATGTGGGGGGGGAATCAGCCCCAGCATTTT.

This clone was seen a few times. The V call is TRBV10-3, the J call TRBJ2-3; 8 bases agree with TRBD1. The germline gives CDR1 ENHRY, CDR2 SYGVKD. This CDR3 is built from 16 residues. J gave up 0 bases and V 10 bases, and 12 bases lay outside the gene matches. The CDR3 region has the DNA TGTGCCACCTCCGGCGGACAGGGCACTAGCACAGATACGCAGTATTTT. This sequence encodes CATSGGQGTSTDTQYF.

The rearrangement uses TRBV27 and TRBJ1-1; the match to TRBD1 covers 10 bases. V lost 4 bases, J lost 3 bases, and 5 bases stayed unmatched. The CDR3 covers 15 residues. Germline-derived CDR1 and CDR2 are MNHEY and SMNVEV (reference sequence). CDR3 residues: CASSSPGQGHTEAFF. The CDR3 nucleotides are TGTGCCAGCAGTTCCCCGGGACAGGGGCACACTGAAGCTTTCTTT.

This clone showed up just once. The rearrangement links TRBV5-1 to TRBJ1-1; 7 bases are a match to TRBD1. The CDR3 spans 15 residues. The V gene end was trimmed by 4 bases and the J gene end by 0 bases; junction bases not matched to a gene: 6. Germline V CDR1 and CDR2: SGHRS, YFSETQ. The CDR3 loop reads CASSAAGGMNTEAFF. CDR3 nucleotides: TGCGCCAGCAGCGCAGCAGGGGGAATGAACACTGAAGCTTTCTTT.

This clone appeared a few times. V gene TRBV5-1 combines with J gene TRBJ2-5, with 8 positions matching TRBD1. The J call may be mistaken, given a closer DNA end match to TRBJ2-7. The CDR3 loop spans 14 amino acids. Germline V gene lookup returns CDR1 SGHRS and CDR2 YFSETQ. The CDR3, as DNA: TGCGCCAGCAGCCCCGGGACAGGAATCTACGAGCAGTACTTC. Protein product: CASSPGTGIYEQYF.

This chain links TRBV28 with TRBJ1-5, with TRBD1 matching 8 bases. CDR1 and CDR2 (germline): MDHEN, SYDVKM. The CDR3 runs 15 residues. The ends lost 7 bases at V and 1 base at J; junction bases unmatched: 6. The CDR3 sequence is CASKLHRGSNQPQHF. DNA of the CDR3: TGTGCCAGCAAACTCCACAGGGGGAGCAATCAGCCCCAGCATTTT.

This chain connects TRBV27 to TRBJ2-1; TRBD1 matches 7 bases. The junction had 3 bases not matched to a gene; V was cut back by 4 bases and J by 6 bases. The CDR3 extends over 13 amino acids. The germline V gene encodes CDR1 MNHEY and CDR2 SMNVEV (reference sequence). DNA for the CDR3: TGTGCCAGCAGTTCTACAGGGGTCAATGAGCAGTTCTTC. Residues: CASSSTGVNEQFF.

The chain carries TRBV7-3 and TRBJ1-3; D remains unclear. CDR3 length: 14 residues. The ends were cut back, 4 bases at V and 2 bases at J, with 9 bases in the middle. Germline V gene sequence: CDR1 SGHTA, CDR2 FQGTGA. The CDR3 DNA reads TGTGCCAGCAGCTCAACAGCTACTGGAAACACCATATATTTT. It yields the protein CASSSTATGNTIYF.

The rearrangement links TRBV13 to TRBJ2-5; maybe TRBD1 (6 bases). Looked up from germline, CDR1 is PRHDT and CDR2 is FYEKMQ (reference sequence). The length of the CDR3 is 13 residues. Trimming shortened V by 7 bases and J by 5 bases, and 14 bases separated the two germline ends. This chain's CDR3 is CASTLLQGETQYF. The DNA of the CDR3 is TGTGCCAGCACTCTGCTTCAGGGGGAGACCCAGTACTTC. The whole variable domain, filled in from reference TRBV13 and TRBJ2-5, reads AAGVIQSPRHLIKEKRETATLKCYPIPRHDTVYWYQQGPGQDPQFLISFYEKMQSDKGSIPDRFSAQQFSDYHSELNMSSLELGDSALYFCASTLLQGETQYFGPGTRLLVL.

This clone was picked up one time. The chain is built from TRBV27 and TRBJ2-7; TRBD2 matches 9 bases. CDR3 length: 16 amino acids. The V and J ends lost 6 bases and 2 bases, in that order; junction bases with no gene match: 11. Looked up from germline, CDR1 is MNHEY and CDR2 is SMNVEV (reference sequence). DNA of the CDR3: TGTGCCAGCAGGCTAAGTGGTAGCGGGAGTCCCTACGAGCAGTACTTC. Encoded protein: CASRLSGSGSPYEQYF.

This clone was recorded only once. The J gene is TRBJ2-3, the V gene TRBV12-2; the listed D gene, TRBD2, was not tested against the DNA. TRBV12-2 is tagged as a pseudogene. The CDR3 loop spans 17 amino acids. The CDR3 DNA reads as TGTGCAAGTCGCTTATCATGGGGGGAATCTAGCACAGATACGCAGTATTTT. Encoded protein: CASRLSWGESSTDTQYF.

The chain combines TRBV30 with TRBJ1-1; a possible D gene is TRBD1 (5 bases). The CDR3 extends over 14 amino acids. The V end was cut by 1 base, the J end by 3 bases, with 12 bases between. CDR1 is GTSNPN and CDR2 is SVGIG in the germline V gene (reference sequence). The CDR3 DNA reads TGTGCCTGGAGTGCTCGGAAAGGGGACACTGAAGCTTTCTTT. It encodes CAWSARKGDTEAFF.

Comment on this clone: Other DNA sequences in this sample translate to the same CDR3. This chain links TRBV28 with TRBJ2-2; D gene ambiguous. Germline V gene lookup returns CDR1 MDHEN and CDR2 SYDVKM. The CDR3 length is 12 residues. Trimming stripped 3 bases from V and 5 bases from J, with 4 bases between. CDR3: CASSLLTGELFF. The CDR3 DNA reads as TGTGCCAGCAGTTTGTTAACCGGGGAGCTGTTTTTT.

V and J are TRBV30 and TRBJ1-5; the D gene is possibly TRBD1 (6 bases). The germline V gene encodes CDR1 GTSNPN and CDR2 SVGIG (reference sequence). Trimming cost V 0 bases and J 10 bases, with 13 bases left between them. The CDR3 runs to 13 residues. The CDR3 DNA is TGTGCCTGGAGTGTGAAGGGGGTGGGCCCCCAGCATTTT. Translating gives CAWSVKGVGPQHF.

This rearrangement joins TRBV10-1 to TRBJ2-3, with 8 bases matching TRBD2. Germline V gives CDR1 WNHNN, CDR2 SYGVQD (reference sequence). Trimming removed 6 bases from V and 1 base from J; junction bases left unmatched: 6. The CDR3 totals 15 residues. The CDR3 coding sequence is TGCGCCAGCAGCAAACAACTAGCGGGCACAGATACGCAGTATTTT. Protein: CASSKQLAGTDTQYF.

The chain joins TRBV27 to TRBJ2-7; TRBD2 matches at 14 bases. V dropped 5 bases and J dropped 7; count of bases not matched to a gene: 4. This CDR3 comprises 14 residues. Looked up from germline, CDR1 is MNHEY and CDR2 is SMNVEV (reference sequence). CDR3 residues: CASSPGLAGVEQYF. Written as DNA, the CDR3 is TGTGCCAGCAGTCCGGGACTAGCGGGAGTGGAGCAGTACTTC.

The chain has TRBV2 and TRBJ2-3; weak D call: TRBD1 (5 bases). This CDR3 is 15 amino acids long. The V end was cut by 5 bases, the J end by 6 bases, with 18 bases between. From germline, CDR1 is SNHLY and CDR2 FYNNEI. CDR3 bases: TGTGCCAGCAGTTACAGGTTCTTCCCGAAGGATACGCAGTATTTT. This gives the protein CASSYRFFPKDTQYF.